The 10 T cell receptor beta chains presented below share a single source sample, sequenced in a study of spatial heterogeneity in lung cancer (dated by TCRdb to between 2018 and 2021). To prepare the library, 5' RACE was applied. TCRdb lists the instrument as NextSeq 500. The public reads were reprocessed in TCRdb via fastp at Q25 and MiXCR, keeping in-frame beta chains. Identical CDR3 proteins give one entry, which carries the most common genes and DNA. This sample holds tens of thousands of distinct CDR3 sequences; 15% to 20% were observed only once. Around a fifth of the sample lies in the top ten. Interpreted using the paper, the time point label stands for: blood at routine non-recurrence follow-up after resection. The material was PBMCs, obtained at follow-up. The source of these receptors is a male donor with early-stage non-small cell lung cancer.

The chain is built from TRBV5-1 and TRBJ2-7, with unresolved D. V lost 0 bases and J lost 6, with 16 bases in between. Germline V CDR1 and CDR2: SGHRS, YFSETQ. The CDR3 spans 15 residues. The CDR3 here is CASSLVGSLTSEQYF. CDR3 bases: TGCGCCAGCAGCTTGGTCGGCAGCTTGACGAGCGAGCAGTACTTC.

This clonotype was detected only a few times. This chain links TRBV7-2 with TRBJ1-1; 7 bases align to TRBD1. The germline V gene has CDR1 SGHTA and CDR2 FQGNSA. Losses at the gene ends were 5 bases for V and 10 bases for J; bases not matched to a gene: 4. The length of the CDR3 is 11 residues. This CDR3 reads CASSHTGVAFF. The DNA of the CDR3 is TGTGCCAGCAGCCACACAGGGGTAGCTTTCTTT. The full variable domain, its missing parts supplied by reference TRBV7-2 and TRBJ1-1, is GAGVSQSPSNKVTEKGKDVELRCDPISGHTALYWYRQSLGQGLEFLIYFQGNSAPDKSGLPSDRFSAERTGGSVSTLTIQRTQQEDSAVYLCASSHTGVAFFGQGTRLTVV.

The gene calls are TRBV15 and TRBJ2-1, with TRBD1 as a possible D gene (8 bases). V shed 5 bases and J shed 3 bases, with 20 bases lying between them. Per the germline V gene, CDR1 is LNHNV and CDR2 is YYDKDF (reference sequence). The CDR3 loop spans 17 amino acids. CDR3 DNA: TGTGCCACCAGCCGCAGGGGGGGCAGGGGGCTCTACAATGAGCAGTTCTTC. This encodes CATSRRGGRGLYNEQFF.

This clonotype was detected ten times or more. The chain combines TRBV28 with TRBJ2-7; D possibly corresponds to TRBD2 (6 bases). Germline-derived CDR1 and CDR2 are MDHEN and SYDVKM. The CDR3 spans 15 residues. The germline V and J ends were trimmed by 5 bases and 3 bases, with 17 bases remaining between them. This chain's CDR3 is CASSLAAGGNYEQYF. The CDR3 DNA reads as TGTGCCAGCAGTCTCGCAGCCGGCGGGAACTACGAGCAGTACTTC.

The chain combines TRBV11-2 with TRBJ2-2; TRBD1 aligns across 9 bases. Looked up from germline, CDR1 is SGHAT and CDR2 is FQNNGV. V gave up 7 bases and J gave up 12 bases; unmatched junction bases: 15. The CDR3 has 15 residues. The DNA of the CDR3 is TGTGCCAGCACCCCCCCGGGACAGGGAAGGAGGCAGCTGTTTTTT. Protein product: CASTPPGQGRRQLFF.

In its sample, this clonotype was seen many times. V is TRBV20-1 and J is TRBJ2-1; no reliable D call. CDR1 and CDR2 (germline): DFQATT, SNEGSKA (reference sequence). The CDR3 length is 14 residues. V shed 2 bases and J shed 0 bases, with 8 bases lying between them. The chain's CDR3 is CSARPWSSYNEQFF. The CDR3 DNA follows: TGCAGTGCTAGACCCTGGAGCTCCTACAATGAGCAGTTCTTC.

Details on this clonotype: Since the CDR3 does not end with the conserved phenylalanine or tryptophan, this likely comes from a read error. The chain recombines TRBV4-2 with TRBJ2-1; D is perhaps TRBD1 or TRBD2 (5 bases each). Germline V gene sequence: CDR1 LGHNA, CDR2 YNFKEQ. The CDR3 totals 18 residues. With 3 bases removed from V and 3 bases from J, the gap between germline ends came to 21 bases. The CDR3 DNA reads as TGTGCCAGCAGCCATCCCGCCCCCCTTGGGGGAAACTACAATGAGCAGTTCTCC. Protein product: CASSHPAPLGGNYNEQFS.

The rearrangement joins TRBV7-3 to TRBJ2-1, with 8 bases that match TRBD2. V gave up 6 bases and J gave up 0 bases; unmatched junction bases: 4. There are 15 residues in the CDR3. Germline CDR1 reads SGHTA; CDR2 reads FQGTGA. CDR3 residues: CASRPGTSSYNEQFF. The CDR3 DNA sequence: TGTGCCAGCAGACCAGGGACTAGCTCCTACAATGAGCAGTTCTTC.

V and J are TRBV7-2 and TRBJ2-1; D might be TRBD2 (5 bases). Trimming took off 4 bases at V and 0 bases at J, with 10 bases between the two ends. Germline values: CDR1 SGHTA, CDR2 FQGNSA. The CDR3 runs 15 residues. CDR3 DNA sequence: TGTGCCAGCAGCTCGAGCGGAAACTCCTACAATGAGCAGTTCTTC. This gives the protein CASSSSGNSYNEQFF.

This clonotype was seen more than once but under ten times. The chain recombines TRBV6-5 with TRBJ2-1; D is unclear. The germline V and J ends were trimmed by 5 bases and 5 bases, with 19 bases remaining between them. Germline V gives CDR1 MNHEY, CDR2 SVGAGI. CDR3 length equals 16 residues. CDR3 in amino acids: CASSDNGRTLNNEQFF. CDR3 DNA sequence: TGTGCCAGCAGTGACAACGGCCGGACCTTAAACAATGAGCAGTTCTTC.